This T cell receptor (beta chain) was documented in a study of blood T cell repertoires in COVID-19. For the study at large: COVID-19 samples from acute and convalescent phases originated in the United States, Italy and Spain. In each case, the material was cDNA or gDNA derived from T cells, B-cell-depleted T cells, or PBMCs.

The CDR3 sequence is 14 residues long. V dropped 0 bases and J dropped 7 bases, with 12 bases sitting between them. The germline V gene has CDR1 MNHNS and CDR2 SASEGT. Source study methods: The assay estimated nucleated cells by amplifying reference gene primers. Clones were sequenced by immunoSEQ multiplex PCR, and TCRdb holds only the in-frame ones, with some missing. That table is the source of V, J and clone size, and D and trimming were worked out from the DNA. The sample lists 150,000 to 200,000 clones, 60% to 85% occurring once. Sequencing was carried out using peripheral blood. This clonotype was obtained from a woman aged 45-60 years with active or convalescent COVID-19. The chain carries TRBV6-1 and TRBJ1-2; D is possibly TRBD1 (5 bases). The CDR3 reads CASSEAVRDSGYTF. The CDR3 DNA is TGTGCCAGCAGTGAAGCGGTCCGGGACTCTGGCTACACCTTC.